What follows are 7 T cell receptor beta chains derived from one specimen sequenced in a study of shared clonotypes between healthy human individuals. Assay used: immunoSEQ multiplex PCR; TCRdb lists only in-frame clones, some missing. This sample has around 370,000 clones, with 90% to 97% found just once. Specimen: memory CD8+ T cells sorted from blood. Subset: CD45RO+ cells pooled with CCR7-negative TemRA cells. The receptors originated from a man younger than 40 in good health.

This chain links TRBV30 with TRBJ2-5, with TRBD1 as a possible D gene (6 bases). The V gene's germline CDR1 is GTSNPN and CDR2 SVGIG (reference sequence). Trimming took off 2 bases at V and 5 bases at J, with 12 bases between the two ends. This CDR3 has 13 amino acids. The CDR3 reads CAWSPTGLETQYF. CDR3 DNA: TGTGCCTGGAGTCCAACAGGGTTGGAGACCCAGTACTTC. The complete variable domain, with remaining parts taken from reference TRBV30 and TRBJ2-5, reads SQTIHQWPATLVQPVGSPLSLECTVEGTSNPNLYWYRQAAGRGLQLLFYSVGIGQISSEVPQNLSASRPQDRQFILSSKKLLLSDSGFYLCAWSPTGLETQYFGPGTRLLVL.

This rearrangement joins TRBV12-5 to TRBJ2-1; a weak D match, TRBD2 (6 bases). The CDR3 covers 16 residues. V shed 6 bases and J shed 0 bases, with 15 bases lying between them. Germline V gene sequence: CDR1 LGHNT, CDR2 FRNRAP. For the CDR3, the DNA is TGTGCTAGTGGCCGCGAACGGGGGAGCTCCTACAATGAGCAGTTCTTC. This codes for CASGRERGSSYNEQFF.

The genes are TRBV29-1 and TRBJ1-4, with a tentative D call TRBD1 (5 bases). The CDR3 covers 14 residues. V was cut by 4 bases and J by 0 bases, with 9 bases left in between. The germline gives CDR1 SQVTM, CDR2 ANQGSEA. In nucleotides, the CDR3 is TGCAGCGTTGCAGGGAGGGCAACTAATGAAAAACTGTTTTTT. This sequence encodes CSVAGRATNEKLFF. Using reference TRBV29-1 and TRBJ1-4 for the parts outside the CDR3, the full variable domain is SAVISQKPSRDICQRGTSLTIQCQVDSQVTMMFWYRQQPGQSLTLIATANQGSEATYESGFVIDKFPISRPNLTFSTLTVSNMSPEDSSIYLCSVAGRATNEKLFFGSGTQLSVL.

The chain is built from TRBV7-9 and TRBJ2-1, with TRBD2 matching 11 bases. The CDR3 is 16 amino acids. Germline trimming cut 9 bases from V and 7 bases from J; bases unmatched to any gene: 14. Germline loops: CDR1 SEHNR, CDR2 FQNEAQ (reference sequence). CDR3 sequence: CASTISGRASWNEQFF. CDR3 bases: TGTGCCAGTACCATTAGCGGGAGGGCCTCGTGGAATGAGCAGTTCTTC.

This sequence joins TRBV6-5 and TRBJ2-6; no clear D. Germline V CDR1 and CDR2: MNHEY, SVGAGI. This CDR3 has 15 residues. V was shortened by 6 bases and J by 4 bases, with 13 bases between the two germline ends. The CDR3: CASRRRRIGANVLTF. For the CDR3, the DNA is TGTGCCAGCAGACGTCGTAGGATCGGGGCCAACGTCCTGACTTTC.

This chain uses TRBV7-9 with TRBJ2-3; 7 bases fit TRBD1. Trimming at V came to 5 bases and at J to 2 bases, leaving 4 bases not matched to a gene. The germline V gene encodes CDR1 SEHNR and CDR2 FQNEAQ (reference sequence). The CDR3 runs 14 residues. CDR3 residues: CASSKTGTTDTQYF. The CDR3 coding sequence is TGTGCCAGCAGCAAGACAGGGACCACAGATACGCAGTATTTT.

The V and J genes are TRBV5-1 and TRBJ1-5, with D unresolved. Trimming shortened V by 0 bases and J by 3 bases, and 7 bases separated the two germline ends. Germline V gene lookup returns CDR1 SGHRS and CDR2 YFSETQ. The CDR3 has 14 amino acids. Here the CDR3 DNA reads TGCGCCAGCAGCTTGGGACACGACAATCAGCCCCAGCATTTT. It encodes CASSLGHDNQPQHF.